Listed below are T cell receptor beta chains from one sample, sequenced in a study of cytotoxic CD8 clonotypes in ibrutinib-treated CLL. Some clones are missing from TCRdb's copy, which holds only in-frame ones; the method was immunoSEQ multiplex PCR. The table lists more than 110,000 clones, around 93% of them singletons. The specimen comprised PBMCs, sampled after 12 months of ibrutinib treatment. The receptors here all came from a human donor with chronic lymphocytic leukemia. CDR3s include the opening cysteine and the closing phenylalanine or tryptophan. D genes are given only for firm matches. The size entry is marked missing in some rows and otherwise reads once, few, many or a size class.

CDR3aa	CDR3nt	abundance	j_gene	d_gene	v_gene
CSPWGSGANEQFF	TGCAGCCCTTGGGGGAGCGGGGCCAATGAGCAGTTCTTC	.	TRBJ2-1	TRBD2	TRBV29-1
CASSPRGGGTLNTEAFF	TGTGCCAGTAGTCCGAGGGGAGGGGGCACGTTGAACACTGAAGCTTTCTTT	.	TRBJ1-1	TRBD1	TRBV19
CASSFTGQGNREQYF	TGTGCCAGCAGCTTTACGGGACAGGGAAATCGCGAGCAGTACTTC	.	TRBJ2-7	TRBD1	TRBV7-9
CASTPIAGGSSYNEQFF	TGTGCCAGTACCCCGATTGCGGGCGGGAGCTCCTACAATGAGCAGTTCTTC	.	TRBJ2-1	TRBD2	TRBV19
CASSFRQDQPQHF	TGTGCCAGCAGCTTCCGACAGGATCAGCCCCAGCATTTT	.	TRBJ1-5	.	TRBV5-6
CASSVYRDPSLRRYF	TGTGCCAGCAGTGTCTACCGGGACCCCTCACTACGACGGTACTTC	.	TRBJ2-7	.	TRBV6-5
CASSQDSGRATGELFF	TGCGCCAGCAGCCAAGATAGCGGGAGGGCCACCGGGGAGCTGTTTTTT	once	TRBJ2-2	TRBD2	TRBV4-1
CASSLDRSGNTIYF	TGTGCCAGCAGCCTGGACCGCTCTGGAAACACCATATATTTT	.	TRBJ1-3	.	TRBV6-5
CASSTRGQISQETQYF	TGTGCCAGCAGCACCAGGGGCCAGATCTCCCAAGAGACCCAGTACTTC	.	TRBJ2-5	.	TRBV11-3
CASSSPRRSGGELFF	TGTGCCAGCAGTTCCCCCCGACGATCGGGCGGGGAGCTGTTTTTT	.	TRBJ2-2	.	TRBV28
CASSTGQGAPGANVLTF	TGTGCCAGCTCGACCGGGCAGGGGGCGCCCGGGGCCAACGTCCTGACTTTC	.	TRBJ2-6	TRBD1	TRBV7-3
CSVEGRAYEQYF	TGCAGCGTTGAGGGCAGGGCGTACGAGCAGTACTTC	.	TRBJ2-7	.	TRBV29-1
CASSPLRGGGNTIYF	TGTGCCAGCAGCCCTCTCCGGGGCGGAGGAAACACCATATATTTT	.	TRBJ1-3	.	TRBV7-2
CASSTYTEAFF	TGTGCCAGTAGTACATACACTGAAGCTTTCTTT	.	TRBJ1-1	.	TRBV19
CASSIGDFLGNEQFF	TGTGCCAGTAGTATTGGGGATTTTCTGGGCAATGAGCAGTTCTTC	.	TRBJ2-1	.	TRBV19
CASSLVGARGEQYF	TGTGCCAGCAGCTTGGTTGGGGCTAGAGGCGAGCAGTACTTC	few	TRBJ2-7	.	TRBV5-8
CASSKVGDTQYF	TGTGCCAGCAGCAAGGTCGGGGATACGCAGTATTTT	.	TRBJ2-3	.	TRBV21-1
CASSLQGGGEKLFF	TGTGCCAGCAGCCTTCAGGGGGGCGGTGAAAAACTGTTTTTT	.	TRBJ1-4	TRBD1	TRBV7-2
CASSFGFDRGYSGANVLTF	TGTGCCAGCAGCTTCGGTTTCGACAGGGGATATTCTGGGGCCAACGTCCTGACTTTC	.	TRBJ2-6	TRBD1	TRBV7-9
CAISVGTGDNQPQHF	TGTGCCATCAGTGTTGGGACAGGAGACAATCAGCCCCAGCATTTT	.	TRBJ1-5	TRBD1	TRBV10-3
CASSLAWDRGKGHANEQFF	TGCGCCAGCAGCTTGGCCTGGGACAGGGGGAAGGGGCACGCCAATGAGCAGTTCTTC	few	TRBJ2-1	TRBD1	TRBV5-1
CASSLALDNEQFF	TGTGCCAGCAGTCTAGCGTTGGACAATGAGCAGTTCTTC	.	TRBJ2-1	.	TRBV2
CASSGGSQYF	TGTGCCAGCTCGGGGGGGTCCCAGTACTTC	.	TRBJ2-5	TRBD2	TRBV7-8
CASSQEGGWYNEQFF	TGCGCCAGCAGCCAAGAAGGGGGTTGGTACAATGAGCAGTTCTTC	once	TRBJ2-1	.	TRBV4-3
CASSLAAGALDEQFF	TGTGCCAGCAGCTTAGCGGCGGGGGCCTTGGATGAGCAGTTCTTC	.	TRBJ2-1	.	TRBV7-9
CASSPPTAYEQYF	TGTGCCAGCTCACCACCGACAGCCTACGAGCAGTACTTC	.	TRBJ2-7	.	TRBV18
CASSFSVTAGEEGYTF	TGTGCCAGCAGTTTCAGTGTTACAGCTGGAGAGGAAGGCTACACCTTC	.	TRBJ1-2	.	TRBV28
CASSLAGGTDYEQYF	TGCGCCAGCAGCTTGGCCGGAGGGACCGACTACGAGCAGTACTTC	.	TRBJ2-7	.	TRBV5-1
CASSNRGGNEQYF	TGTGCCAGTAGTAACAGGGGAGGTAACGAGCAGTACTTC	.	TRBJ2-7	.	TRBV19
CASAGGEVTEAFF	TGTGCCAGCGCAGGGGGCGAGGTGACTGAAGCTTTCTTT	few	TRBJ1-1	TRBD1	TRBV2
CASSTAGTSGSTDTQYF	TGTGCCAGCAGCACCGCCGGGACTAGCGGGAGCACAGATACGCAGTATTTT	.	TRBJ2-3	TRBD2	TRBV11-3
CASSPMTGSYEQYF	TGTGCCAGCAGTCCAATGACGGGTTCCTACGAGCAGTACTTC	.	TRBJ2-7	.	TRBV6-5
CASRIEPGDQPQHF	TGTGCCAGCAGAATAGAGCCTGGGGATCAGCCCCAGCATTTT	once	TRBJ1-5	.	TRBV6-6
CSRSDSYEQYF	TGCAGTAGGTCGGACAGCTACGAGCAGTACTTC	.	TRBJ2-7	.	TRBV20-1
CASSLDGGGGNQPQHF	TGTGCCAGCAGCTTAGATGGCGGCGGTGGCAATCAGCCCCAGCATTTT	.	TRBJ1-5	.	TRBV11-2
CASSRHRAGNNEQFF	TGCGCCAGCAGCCGACACAGGGCAGGAAACAATGAGCAGTTCTTC	.	TRBJ2-1	.	TRBV4-3
CASVAGSGANVLTF	TGCGCCAGCGTGGCGGGAAGCGGGGCCAACGTCCTGACTTTC	.	TRBJ2-6	.	TRBV10-2
CASSFSGGTYNEQFF	TGTGCCAGCAGCTTTTCCGGGGGTACCTACAATGAGCAGTTCTTC	once	TRBJ2-1	.	TRBV7-3
CSAERRTGELFF	TGCAGCGCCGAGAGGCGTACCGGGGAGCTGTTTTTT	.	TRBJ2-2	.	TRBV29-1
CASSEKGVWETQYF	TGCGCCAGCAGTGAAAAAGGGGTTTGGGAGACCCAGTACTTC	.	TRBJ2-5	.	TRBV10-1
CASSRGKETQYF	TGTGCCAGCAGCAGGGGAAAGGAGACCCAGTACTTC	.	TRBJ2-5	.	TRBV28
CASSLQGGNTEAFF	TGTGCCAGCAGCCTCCAGGGGGGGAACACTGAAGCTTTCTTT	few	TRBJ1-1	TRBD1	TRBV7-9
CASSLQGLGQPQHF	TGTGCCAGCAGTTTACAGGGGTTGGGACAGCCCCAGCATTTT	.	TRBJ1-5	.	TRBV27
CASSGDSYYEQYF	TGCGCCAGCAGTGGGGACAGCTACTACGAGCAGTACTTC	.	TRBJ2-7	TRBD1	TRBV10-2
CASGLGGSVNTEAFF	TGTGCTAGTGGTTTGGGGGGATCGGTGAACACTGAAGCTTTCTTT	few	TRBJ1-1	.	TRBV12-5
CATLEGGQGNYGYTF	TGTGCCACCCTTGAGGGGGGACAGGGAAACTATGGCTACACCTTC	.	TRBJ1-2	TRBD1	TRBV28
CASSAATGTYGYTF	TGTGCCAGCAGTGCCGCGACAGGGACCTATGGCTACACCTTC	.	TRBJ1-2	TRBD1	TRBV28
CASSFNPDDYEQFF	TGTGCCAGCAGCTTTAACCCGGACGACTATGAGCAGTTCTTC	once	TRBJ2-1	.	TRBV7-6
CASTSSGSSYNEQFF	TGTGCCAGCACCTCTAGCGGGAGCTCCTACAATGAGCAGTTCTTC	.	TRBJ2-1	TRBD2	TRBV7-8
CASSLALVGEQFF	TGTGCCAGCAGCTTAGCTCTAGTGGGTGAGCAGTTCTTC	few	TRBJ2-1	.	TRBV7-2
CASSFWGQSGVDEQFF	TGTGCCAGCAGTTTTTGGGGTCAGAGCGGAGTCGATGAGCAGTTCTTC	.	TRBJ2-1	.	TRBV28
CASSFDGTDTQYF	TGCGCCAGCAGCTTCGACGGCACAGATACGCAGTATTTT	.	TRBJ2-3	.	TRBV5-1